One and the same sample provided the 18 T cell receptor beta chains below, sequenced in a study of T cells in Graves' hyperthyroidism and ophthalmopathy (dated by TCRdb to about 2019). Library preparation employed multiplex PCR. TCRdb records Illumina HiSeq 2000 as the sequencer. The TCR beta CDR3 regions were amplified from the RNA transcripts. A first-round RT-PCR of the TCR CDR3 used the HTBI primer set with the Qiagen OneStep RT-PCR kit. The raw public reads went through TCRdb reprocessing: fastp at Q25, MiXCR clone calling, in-frame beta chains kept. Duplicate CDR3 protein sequences are folded into a single record with the most common DNA and genes. Within this sample are 300,000 to 450,000 distinct CDR3 sequences, with roughly 25% of them counted one time only. The ten most abundant clones make up 73% of the sample. Source material: blood. The receptors were sampled from a man aged 50 to 59 with Graves' hyperthyroidism.

The chain joins TRBV30 to TRBJ2-1; TRBD2 matches at 11 bases. CDR3 size: 15 residues. Germline CDR1 and CDR2: GTSNPN and SVGIG (reference sequence). V lost 2 bases, J lost 4 bases, and 4 bases stayed unmatched. For the CDR3, the DNA is TGTGCCTGGAGTTTGACTAGCGGGAAATACAATGAGCAGTTCTTC. Protein: CAWSLTSGKYNEQFF.

V gene TRBV12-3 or TRBV12-4 combines with J gene TRBJ2-7; TRBD2 matches at 7 bases. The V segment lost 5 bases and the J segment 9 bases; nucleotides outside the gene matches: 7. The CDR3 runs to 12 residues. The CDR3 protein is CASSTTSDVQYF. The CDR3 region has the DNA TGTGCCAGCAGTACTACTAGCGACGTGCAGTACTTC.

CDR3 sequence: CASKNRQSRQPQHF. Here the CDR3 DNA reads TGTGCCAGTAAAAATAGACAGTCTAGGCAGCCCCAGCATTTT. The rearrangement uses TRBV19 and TRBJ1-5; perhaps TRBD1 as D (5 bases). V lost 7 bases to trimming and J lost 7 bases, with 17 bases between them. Per germline, CDR1 LNHDA and CDR2 SQIVND (reference sequence). This CDR3 has 14 amino acids.

V is TRBV27 and J is TRBJ1-2; D is uncertain. Germline lookup yields CDR1 MNHEY and CDR2 SMNVEV (reference sequence). This CDR3 comprises 13 residues. Trimming shortened V by 7 bases and J by 0 bases, and 9 bases separated the two germline ends. Here the CDR3 DNA reads TGTGCCAGCACGGGCACCGCTAACTATGGCTACACCTTC. Encoded protein: CASTGTANYGYTF.

As to this clonotype: This clone may be a read error of a much larger clone one base away. This chain links TRBV28 with TRBJ1-1, with D possibly being TRBD1 (5 bases). The length of the CDR3 is 12 residues. Deletions cut 4 bases from V and 10 bases from J, with 13 bases between. CDR1 is MDHEN and CDR2 is SYDVKM in the germline V gene. In nucleotides, the CDR3 is TGTGCCAGCAGTTCCTCAGGGCCGCGAGCTTTCTTT. Its translation: CASSSSGPRAFF.

This clonotype was detected only once. At one boundary the junction diverges from the germline segment, which might be a read error. The chain is built from TRBV11-3 and TRBJ2-1, with 12 bases fitting TRBD2. CDR3 length: 17 amino acids. Germline assignment: CDR1 SGHNT and CDR2 YENEEA. In nucleotides, the CDR3 is TGTGCCAGCAGCTTAGATAGACTAGCGGGAGTCTACAGTGAGCAGTTCTTC. Translating it yields CASSLDRLAGVYSEQFF.

This clonotype was seen repeatedly, ten times or more. The chain couples TRBV3-1 to TRBJ1-2, with TRBD1 as a possible D gene (5 bases). CDR3 length: 16 residues. Per germline, CDR1 LGHDT and CDR2 YNNKEL (reference sequence). With 1 base removed from V and 8 bases from J, the gap between germline ends came to 20 bases. CDR3 region: CASSQVGGALPGGYTF. CDR3 DNA sequence: TGTGCCAGCAGCCAAGTTGGAGGGGCCCTCCCAGGAGGCTACACCTTC.

The genes are TRBV9 and TRBJ2-2, with D perhaps TRBD2 (5 bases). There are 16 residues in the CDR3. Germline-derived CDR1 and CDR2 are SGDLS and YYNGEE. Trimming took 0 bases from V and 4 from J, leaving 13 bases between them. The CDR3: CASSVEVGITTGELFF. CDR3 bases: TGTGCCAGCAGCGTAGAGGTCGGGATTACCACCGGGGAGCTGTTTTTT.

The chain uses TRBV10-2 and TRBJ2-7; D possibly corresponds to TRBD1 (5 bases). The germline gives CDR1 WSHSY, CDR2 SAAADI. This CDR3 has 12 amino acids. V lost 5 bases to trimming and J lost 5 bases, with 10 bases between them. This CDR3 is CASSPQGNEQYF. The CDR3 DNA reads as TGCGCCAGCAGTCCTCAGGGAAACGAGCAGTACTTC.

This clonotype has a count of ten or more. V gene TRBV7-2 combines with J gene TRBJ2-5; 12 positions agree with TRBD2. CDR3 length equals 15 residues. CDR1 is SGHTA and CDR2 is FQGNSA in the germline V gene. Germline trimming cut 0 bases from V and 4 bases from J; bases unmatched to any gene: 0. Here the CDR3 reads CASSLAGLAGETQYF. The CDR3 DNA follows: TGTGCCAGCAGCTTAGCGGGACTAGCGGGAGAGACCCAGTACTTC.

The chain is built from TRBV4-1 and TRBJ2-5; D remains ambiguous. The V end lost 1 base, the J end lost 5 bases, and 8 bases lay between the germline ends. The CDR3 is 13 amino acids. Germline V gives CDR1 MGHRA, CDR2 YSYEKL. The DNA for the CDR3 is TGCGCCAGCAGCCAAGGGAGAAGCGAGACCCAGTACTTC. Amino acids: CASSQGRSETQYF.

This clonotype was seen ten or more times. The rearrangement uses TRBV20-1 and TRBJ2-1; either TRBD1 or TRBD2 may supply D (5 bases each). Germline V gene data show CDR1 as DFQATT and CDR2 as SNEGSKA (reference sequence). The length of the CDR3 is 16 residues. The germline V and J ends were trimmed by 6 bases and 5 bases, with 23 bases remaining between them. The CDR3, as DNA: TGCAGTGCCCCCCTAGGGGCAGGCGGGTTAAACAATGAGCAGTTCTTC. Protein sequence: CSAPLGAGGLNNEQFF.

V and J are TRBV9 and TRBJ2-7; TRBD1 matches at 9 bases. CDR1 is SGDLS and CDR2 is YYNGEE in the germline V gene. The CDR3 length is 15 residues. J was trimmed by 8 bases and V by 0 bases; bases with no gene match: 9. The CDR3 DNA is TGTGCCAGCAGCGTAGGGGACAGGGCTTGGTTCCAGCAGTACTTC. Translated, it gives CASSVGDRAWFQQYF. The full variable domain, rest sourced from reference TRBV9 and TRBJ2-7, is DSGVTQTPKHLITATGQRVTLRCSPRSGDLSVYWYQQSLDQGLQFLIQYYNGEERAKGNILERFSAQQFPDLHSELNLSSLELGDSALYFCASSVGDRAWFQQYFGPGTRLTVT.

Here the CDR3 reads CATSYRGGFGIEAFF. CDR3 DNA sequence: TGTGCCACCAGTTACCGGGGGGGCTTTGGCATTGAAGCTTTCTTT. This chain links TRBV24-1 with TRBJ1-1, with D perhaps TRBD1 (6 bases). This CDR3 is 15 amino acids long. Germline assignment: CDR1 KGHDR and CDR2 SFDVKD. Trimming took off 6 bases at V and 7 bases at J, with 20 bases between the two ends.

This clonotype was counted a few times. The genes are TRBV12-3 or TRBV12-4 and TRBJ2-2; D is unclear. V was trimmed by 5 bases and J by 4 bases, leaving 5 bases between them. The CDR3 covers 12 residues. The CDR3 is CASSPITGELFF. The CDR3 bases are TGTGCCAGCAGTCCCATCACCGGGGAGCTGTTTTTT.

Points on this clonotype: The junction shows a germline mismatch at one end, possibly a read error. The V gene is TRBV20-1, the J gene TRBJ2-7; 7 bases map to TRBD2. This CDR3 is 13 amino acids long. Germline V lookup: CDR1 DFQATT, CDR2 SNEGSKA (reference sequence). CDR3 residues: CSARSPSGYERYF. CDR3 nucleotides: TGCAGTGCTAGATCGCCTAGCGGCTACGAGCGGTACTTC.

The CDR3 protein is CASSYTTGPNQPQHF. The CDR3 DNA follows: TGTGCCAGCAGCTACACGACAGGGCCTAATCAGCCCCAGCATTTT. This chain joins TRBV5-6 and TRBJ1-5; TRBD1 aligns across 7 bases. V lost 3 bases to trimming and J lost 4 bases; unmatched junction nucleotides: 7. Germline CDR1 SGHDT, CDR2 YYEEEE. This CDR3 is 15 amino acids long.

This clonotype was observed a few times. The chain joins TRBV19 to TRBJ2-1; D may be TRBD1 (6 bases). This CDR3 is built from 14 residues. V gave up 4 bases and J gave up 9 bases, with 16 bases separating them. Germline CDR1 LNHDA, CDR2 SQIVND (reference sequence). The CDR3 sequence is CASSTLGGVGEQFF. The CDR3 bases are TGTGCCAGTAGTACTCTAGGGGGAGTGGGTGAGCAGTTCTTC.